These 3 T cell receptor beta chains share one sample of origin, sequenced in a study of cytomegalovirus exposure and HLA in healthy donors. It was with 60 Vbeta and 13 Jbeta primers that the PCR ran. Measured with immunoSEQ multiplex PCR; TCRdb has only the in-frame clones, and not every one. Of about 140,000 clones listed, about 80% are singletons. What was sequenced was PBMCs. The receptor set was obtained from a woman in her thirties or forties in good health and CMV-seronegative.

The DNA for the CDR3 is TGCGCCAGCAGCCAAGAAGGGACAGCCATTCAGTACTTC. Its translation is CASSQEGTAIQYF. The chain employs TRBV4-3 and TRBJ2-4; 7 bases match TRBD1. This CDR3 spans 13 amino acids. Trimming at V came to 0 bases and at J to 9 bases, leaving 2 bases not matched to a gene. The germline V gene has CDR1 LGHNA and CDR2 YSLEER.

J is TRBJ2-1 and V is TRBV6-5, with a weak D call TRBD2 (6 bases). The CDR3 is 13 residues long. Deletions cut 7 bases from V and 10 bases from J, with 17 bases between. Germline V CDR1 and CDR2: MNHEY, SVGAGI. The CDR3 loop reads CASTRPHSGEQFF. Written as DNA, the CDR3 is TGTGCCAGCACAAGACCCCATAGCGGAGAGCAGTTCTTC.

The chain uses TRBV7-2 and TRBJ2-3; 9 bases agree with TRBD2. V trimming: 1 base; J trimming: 5 bases; junction bases outside the gene matches: 1. The CDR3 length is 14 residues. Germline-derived CDR1 and CDR2 are SGHTA and FQGNSA. CDR3 in DNA: TGTGCCAGCAGCTTAGGCGGGGGGGTAGATACGCAGTATTTT. Amino acid sequence: CASSLGGGVDTQYF.